A selection of T cell receptor beta chains follows, all from one sample in a study of molecular identifiers for immune sequencing clone quantification. TCRdb redid the calling of the PCR reads with MiXCR, one entry per CDR3 protein. The sample records about 640,000 distinct CDR3 sequences, 15% to 20% being singletons. Sequenced sample: naive CD8+ T cells from blood, with Jurkat cell RNA spiked in. These receptors all stem from a human donor in good health. Some libraries in this study had Jurkat cell RNA spiked in. CDR3s include the opening cysteine and the closing phenylalanine or tryptophan. A D gene is named only where the DNA matches it firmly. A row's size may be missing; if present it is once, few, many or a size class.

>TRBJ1-5|TRBV9|13|few|NA
CASSGGGGGPQHF
TGTGCCAGCAGCGGAGGGGGGGGGGGGCCCCAGCATTTT
>TRBJ2-7|TRBV5-1|13|NA|NA
CASRGQGIYEQYF
TGCGCCAGCAGGGGGCAGGGGATATACGAGCAGTACTTC
>TRBJ2-7|TRBV4-3|15|NA|TRBD1
CASSQDPQGVYEQYF
TGCGCCAGCAGCCAAGATCCGCAGGGGGTCTACGAGCAGTACTTC
>TRBJ1-1|TRBV6-2/TRBV6-3|12|many|NA
CASSYEYTEAFF
TGTGCCAGCAGTTACGAATACACTGAAGCTTTCTTT
>TRBJ2-7|TRBV29-1|15|many|NA
CSVEVFRTGAYEQYF
TGCAGCGTTGAAGTGTTCAGGACTGGGGCCTACGAGCAGTACTTC
>TRBJ1-5|TRBV19|15|few|NA
CASSISGPTPQPQHF
TGTGCCAGTAGTATCTCCGGGCCTACTCCTCAGCCCCAGCATTTT
>TRBJ1-1|TRBV7-6|14|many|NA
CASSLAVYNTEAFF
TGTGCCAGCAGCTTAGCAGTTTACAACACTGAAGCTTTCTTT
>TRBJ1-2|TRBV12-5|15|few|NA
CASGLVWGLDYGYTF
TGTGCTAGTGGTTTGGTATGGGGATTGGACTATGGCTACACCTTC
>TRBJ2-7|TRBV20-1|11|many|NA
CSASLGYEQYF
TGCAGTGCTAGTCTTGGATACGAGCAGTACTTC
>TRBJ1-1|TRBV20-1|11|NA|NA
CSARGIGWSVF
TGCAGTGCTAGAGGTATCGGGTGGTCCGTCTTT
>TRBJ1-2|TRBV6-5|12|many|NA
CASSYGPHAYTF
TGTGCCAGCAGTTACGGTCCCCATGCCTACACCTTC
>TRBJ1-5|TRBV15|14|many|TRBD1
CATSRVGQGQPQHF
TGTGCCACCAGCAGAGTTGGACAGGGTCAGCCCCAGCATTTT